This TCR delta chain stems from a study of gamma-delta T cells after stem cell transplantation. TCRdb called clones anew from the RT-PCR reads with CATT. The table shows some 1,200 delta-chain clones, with about a sixth occurring only once. As for this clone: A read error is the likely source, as a far larger clone sits one nucleotide away. Other DNA sequences in this sample translate to the same CDR3.

CDR1 and CDR2 (germline): GEAIGNYY, EKD. The V end lost 1 base, the J end lost 4 bases, and 30 bases lay between the germline ends. The length of the CDR3 is 20 residues. The origin of this receptor is a human donor. It is not recorded whose cells these are; they may come from a transplant donor. The chain recombines TRDV2 with TRDJ1; D is perhaps TRDD3 (5 bases). The sample was gamma-delta T cells. This CDR3 is CACDTLGDTPGSLKIDKLIF. The CDR3 nucleotides are TGTGCCTGTGACACTTTAGGGGACACGCCGGGCTCGTTGAAAATCGATAAACTCATCTTT.